This T cell receptor (beta chain) was sequenced for a study of Ad26.COV2.S vaccination and SARS-CoV-2 variants. At the level of the study: Dosing was one shot or two shots 56 days apart.

Trimming pared 2 bases from V and 4 bases from J, leaving 11 bases between. Germline V CDR1 and CDR2: MNHEY, SMNVEV (reference sequence). This CDR3 region has 14 residues. Libraries were prepared by immunoSEQ multiplex PCR; TCRdb keeps only in-frame clonotypes and omits some of them. The repertoire holds just over 350,000 clones, with 70% to 90% as singletons. Treatment of the sample: 19 received Ad26.COV2.S at low or high dose, single or two shots; about 5 received placebo; per-sample allocation not given. Material that was analyzed had been drawn on day 63 after the first vaccine or placebo injection. The table lists this clone with a few counts. Its specificity is unknown. Study-level points and caveats: Relative to placebo recipients, vaccine recipients exhibited elevated spike-specific TCR breadth. TCR breadth and depth analyses may have underestimated total T cell responses. Vaccine and placebo groups showed comparable non-spike TCR breadth.

The starting material was peripheral blood, obtained in a trial of Ad26.COV2.S vaccine versus placebo. V gene TRBV27 combines with J gene TRBJ1-2; D may be TRBD1 (5 bases). The TCR comes from a person aged 18 to 65 who received the Ad26.COV2.S COVID-19 vaccine or a placebo. CDR3 sequence: CASSLRGLPYGYTF. The CDR3 DNA reads TGTGCCAGCAGTTTAAGGGGACTTCCCTATGGCTACACCTTC.